This T cell receptor (beta chain) was recorded in a study of HIV-infected children after antiretroviral therapy interruption. Background on the study: In continuous treatment, analyzed samples were from weeks 0, 48 and 150.

A 3' RACE protocol on RNA, with unique molecular identifiers, produced the TCR library. TCRdb re-derived calls from the 3' RACE reads in MiXCR, one entry per CDR3 protein. Found here are approximately 96,000 distinct CDR3 sequences, less than 7% of them singletons; the top ten hold 0.85% to 1.3%. Overall study findings and caveats: The Gini coefficient of naive CD4+ repertoires rose, returning to baseline by 3 years. Some non-naive CD45RA+ T cells might be present among sorted naive cells.

This clonotype was seen at least ten times. Its matching antigen is unknown. CDR3 length equals 15 residues. Losses at the gene ends were 0 bases for V and 2 bases for J; bases not matched to a gene: 4. Per germline, CDR1 LGHNA and CDR2 YNFKEQ. The treatment here: PENTA 11 planned treatment interruption arm or continuous ART arm. At least 24 weeks of at least three-drug ART, in children 2 to 15 years. The chain is built from TRBV4-2 and TRBJ2-7; 7 bases are a match to TRBD2. The source material was CD45RA+ CD4+ T cells from PBMCs, pooled from several time points, sampled from a donor given antiretroviral therapy, either interrupted or continuous. Indicated subset: naive CD4+ CD45RA+ CD45RO- T cells. The source is a pool of human donors with HIV. CDR3 in DNA: TGTGCCAGCAGCCAAGAGGGAGGACTAGCCTACGAGCAGTACTTC. It yields the protein CASSQEGGLAYEQYF.